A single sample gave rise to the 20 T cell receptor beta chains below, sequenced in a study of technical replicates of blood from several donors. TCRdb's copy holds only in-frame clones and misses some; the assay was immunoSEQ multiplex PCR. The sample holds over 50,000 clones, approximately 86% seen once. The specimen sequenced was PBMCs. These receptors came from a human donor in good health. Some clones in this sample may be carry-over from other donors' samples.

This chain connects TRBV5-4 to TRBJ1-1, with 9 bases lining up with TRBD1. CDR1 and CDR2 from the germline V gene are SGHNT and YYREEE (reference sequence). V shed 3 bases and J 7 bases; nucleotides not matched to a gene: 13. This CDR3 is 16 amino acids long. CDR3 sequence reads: CASSSGQGPFGGEAFF. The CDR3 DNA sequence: TGTGCCAGCAGCTCCGGACAGGGGCCGTTTGGGGGTGAAGCTTTCTTT.

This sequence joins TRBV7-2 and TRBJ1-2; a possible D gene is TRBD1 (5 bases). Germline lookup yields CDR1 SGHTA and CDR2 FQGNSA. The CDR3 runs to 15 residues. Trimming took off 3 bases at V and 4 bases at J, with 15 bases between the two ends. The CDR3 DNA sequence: TGTGCCAGCAGCTTCAGTCCAGGGTCCCTCTATGGCTACACCTTC. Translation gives CASSFSPGSLYGYTF. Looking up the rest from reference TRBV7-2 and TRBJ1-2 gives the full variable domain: GAGVSQSPSNKVTEKGKDVELRCDPISGHTALYWYRQSLGQGLEFLIYFQGNSAPDKSGLPSDRFSAERTGGSVSTLTIQRTQQEDSAVYLCASSFSPGSLYGYTFGSGTRLTVV.

CDR3 bases: TGTGCCAGCAGCCAGAACGGGGTCAATCAGATTGGCTACACCTTC. This codes for CASSQNGVNQIGYTF. The rearrangement joins TRBV4-2 to TRBJ1-2, with D hard to call. V was pared by 3 bases and J by 7 bases, with 18 bases between. The CDR3 runs to 15 residues. CDR1 and CDR2 from the germline V gene are LGHNA and YNFKEQ.

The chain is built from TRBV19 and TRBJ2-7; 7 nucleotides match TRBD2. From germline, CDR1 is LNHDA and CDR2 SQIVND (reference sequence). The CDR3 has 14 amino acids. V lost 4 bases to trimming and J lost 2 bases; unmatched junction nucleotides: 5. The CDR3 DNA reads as TGTGCCAGTAGTAGGGCTAGCGGCCCCTACGAGCAGTACTTC. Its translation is CASSRASGPYEQYF.

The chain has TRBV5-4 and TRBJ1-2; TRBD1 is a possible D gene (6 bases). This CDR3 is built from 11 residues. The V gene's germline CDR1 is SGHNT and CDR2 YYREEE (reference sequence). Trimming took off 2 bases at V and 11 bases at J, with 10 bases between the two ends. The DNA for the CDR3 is TGTGCCAGCAGCTTACAGGGCAGTTACACCTTC. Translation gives CASSLQGSYTF.

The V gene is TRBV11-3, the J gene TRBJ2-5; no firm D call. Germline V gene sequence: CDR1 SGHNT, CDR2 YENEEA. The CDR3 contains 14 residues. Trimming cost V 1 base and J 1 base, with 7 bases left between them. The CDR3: CASSLGPGQETQYF. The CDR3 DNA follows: TGTGCCAGCAGCTTAGGCCCAGGCCAAGAGACCCAGTACTTC.

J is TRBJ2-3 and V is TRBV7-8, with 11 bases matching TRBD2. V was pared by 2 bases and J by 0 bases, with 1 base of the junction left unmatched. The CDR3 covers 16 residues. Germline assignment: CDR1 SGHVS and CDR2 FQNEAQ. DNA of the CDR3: TGTGCCAGCAGCTTACTAGCGGGGGGAAGCACAGATACGCAGTATTTT. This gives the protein CASSLLAGGSTDTQYF.

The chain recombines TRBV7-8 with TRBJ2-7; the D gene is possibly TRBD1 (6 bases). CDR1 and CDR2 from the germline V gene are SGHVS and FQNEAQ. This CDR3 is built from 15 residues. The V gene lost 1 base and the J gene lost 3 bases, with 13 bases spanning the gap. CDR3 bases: TGTGCCAGCAGCTTAGTCCAAGGGGGAAGCTACGAGCAGTACTTC. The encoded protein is CASSLVQGGSYEQYF.

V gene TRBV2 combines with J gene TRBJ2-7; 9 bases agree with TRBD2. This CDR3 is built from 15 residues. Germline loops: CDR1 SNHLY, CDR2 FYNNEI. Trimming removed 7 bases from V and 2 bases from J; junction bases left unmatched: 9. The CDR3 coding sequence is TGTGCCAGCAAATTACGCGCGGGAGGGGCCTACGAGCAGTACTTC. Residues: CASKLRAGGAYEQYF.

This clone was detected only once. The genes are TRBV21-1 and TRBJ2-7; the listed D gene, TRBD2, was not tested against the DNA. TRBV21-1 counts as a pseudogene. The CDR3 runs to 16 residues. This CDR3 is CASSQVKREMSYEQYF. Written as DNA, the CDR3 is TGTGCCAGCAGCCAAGTCAAGCGGGAGATGTCCTACGAGCAGTACTTC.

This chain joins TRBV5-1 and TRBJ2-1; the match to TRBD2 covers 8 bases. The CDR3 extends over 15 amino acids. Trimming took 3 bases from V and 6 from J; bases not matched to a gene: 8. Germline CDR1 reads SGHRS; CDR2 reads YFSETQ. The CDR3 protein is CASSYSGLGGNEQFF. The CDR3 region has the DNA TGCGCCAGCAGCTACTCGGGACTAGGAGGCAATGAGCAGTTCTTC.

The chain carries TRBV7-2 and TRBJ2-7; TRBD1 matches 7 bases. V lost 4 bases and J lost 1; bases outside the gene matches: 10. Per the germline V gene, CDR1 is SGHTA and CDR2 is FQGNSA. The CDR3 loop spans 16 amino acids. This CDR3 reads CASSWVSGTASYEQYF. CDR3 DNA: TGTGCCAGCAGCTGGGTCTCCGGGACAGCGTCCTACGAGCAGTACTTC.

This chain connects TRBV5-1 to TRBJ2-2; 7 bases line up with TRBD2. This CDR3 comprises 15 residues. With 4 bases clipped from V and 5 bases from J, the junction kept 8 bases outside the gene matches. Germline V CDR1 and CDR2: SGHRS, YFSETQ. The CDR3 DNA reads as TGCGCCAGCAGCCCCTACGGGGAGGGGACCGGGGAGCTGTTTTTT. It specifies CASSPYGEGTGELFF.

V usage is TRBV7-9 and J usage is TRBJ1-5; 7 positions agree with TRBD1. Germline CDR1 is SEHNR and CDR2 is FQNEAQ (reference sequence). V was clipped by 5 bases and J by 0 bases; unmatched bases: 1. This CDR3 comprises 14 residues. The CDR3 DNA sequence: TGTGCCAGCAGCCGGGACAGTAGCAATCAGCCCCAGCATTTT. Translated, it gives CASSRDSSNQPQHF.

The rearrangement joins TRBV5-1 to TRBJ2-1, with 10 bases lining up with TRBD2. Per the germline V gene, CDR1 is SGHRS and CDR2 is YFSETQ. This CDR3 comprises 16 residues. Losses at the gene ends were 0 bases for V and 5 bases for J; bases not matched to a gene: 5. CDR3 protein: CASSLVAGGQNNEQFF. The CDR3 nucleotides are TGCGCCAGCAGCTTGGTAGCGGGGGGCCAGAACAATGAGCAGTTCTTC.

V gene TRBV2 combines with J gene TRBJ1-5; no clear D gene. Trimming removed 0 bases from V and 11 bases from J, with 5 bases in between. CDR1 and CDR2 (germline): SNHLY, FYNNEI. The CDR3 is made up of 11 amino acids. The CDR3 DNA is TGTGCCAGCAGTGAAGCGAGGGCCCAGCATTTT. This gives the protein CASSEARAQHF.

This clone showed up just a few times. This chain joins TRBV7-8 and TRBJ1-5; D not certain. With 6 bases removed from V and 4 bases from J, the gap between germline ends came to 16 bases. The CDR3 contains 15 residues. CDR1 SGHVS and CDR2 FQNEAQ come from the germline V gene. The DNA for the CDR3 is TGTGCCAGCAGTCCTGCCCCAGGAACTAATCAGCCCCAGCATTTT. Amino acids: CASSPAPGTNQPQHF.

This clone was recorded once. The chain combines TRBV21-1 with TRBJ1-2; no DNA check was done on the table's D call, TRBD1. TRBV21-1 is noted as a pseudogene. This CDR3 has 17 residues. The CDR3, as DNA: TGTGCCAGCAGCAAAAGTACTGCCAGGGCGGTCGGCTATGGCTACACCTTC. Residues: CASSKSTARAVGYGYTF.

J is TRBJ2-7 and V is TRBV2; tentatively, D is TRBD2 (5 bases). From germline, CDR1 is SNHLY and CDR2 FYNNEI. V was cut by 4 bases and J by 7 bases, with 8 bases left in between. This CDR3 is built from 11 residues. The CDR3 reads CASSASGEQYF. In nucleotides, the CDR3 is TGTGCCAGCAGTGCGAGCGGAGAGCAGTACTTC.

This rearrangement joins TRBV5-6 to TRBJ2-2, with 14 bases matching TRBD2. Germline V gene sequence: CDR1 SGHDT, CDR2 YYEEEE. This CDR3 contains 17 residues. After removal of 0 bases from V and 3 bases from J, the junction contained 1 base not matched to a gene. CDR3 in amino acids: CASSLVGLAGDTGELFF. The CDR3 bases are TGTGCCAGCAGCTTGGTGGGACTAGCGGGAGACACCGGGGAGCTGTTTTTT. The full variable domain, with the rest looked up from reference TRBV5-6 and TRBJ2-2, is DAGVTQSPTHLIKTRGQQVTLRCSPKSGHDTVSWYQQALGQGPQFIFQYYEEEERQRGNFPDRFSGHQFPNYSSELNVNALLLGDSALYLCASSLVGLAGDTGELFFGEGSRLTVL.